This TCR beta chain was sequenced for a study of blood T cell repertoires in COVID-19. Study background: Samples taken during acute and convalescent COVID-19 were collected in the United States, Italy and Spain. T cells, B-cell-depleted T cells, or PBMCs provided the cDNA or gDNA that served as material.

CDR1 SGHKS and CDR2 YYEKEE come from the germline V gene (reference sequence). The CDR3 totals 15 residues. V was clipped by 0 bases and J by 4 bases, with 11 bases between them. How the authors handled the data: Using reference gene primer amplification, nucleated cell counts were estimated. Method: immunoSEQ multiplex PCR; TCRdb's copy keeps in-frame clones and lacks some. The V and J calls and clone size are taken from that table; D and trimming were inferred from the DNA. The sample has a few hundred thousand clones, around 88% seen once. Sequencing used peripheral blood. The V and J genes are TRBV5-5 and TRBJ2-1; D possibly corresponds to TRBD1 (5 bases). This receptor was identified in a woman aged 30 to 39 who had recovered from COVID-19. The CDR3 here is CASSLEWGQYNEQFF. The CDR3 DNA follows: TGTGCCAGCAGCTTGGAATGGGGCCAGTACAATGAGCAGTTCTTC.